One and the same sample provided the 2 T cell receptor beta chains below, sequenced in a study of shared clonotypes between healthy human individuals. Libraries were prepared by immunoSEQ multiplex PCR; TCRdb keeps only in-frame clonotypes and omits some of them. The data hold around 1.6 million clones, with nearly 99% observed a single time. The sequencing sample was made of naive CD4+ T cells sorted from blood. Subset noted: CD45RA+ positively selected. These TCRs come from a man aged 25 to 40 in good health.

V usage is TRBV5-1 and J usage is TRBJ2-1; no clear D. The CDR3 runs 15 residues. V lost 2 bases to trimming and J lost 0 bases, with 9 bases between them. Germline CDR1 and CDR2: SGHRS and YFSETQ. In DNA form, the CDR3 reads TGCGCCAGCAGCTTTCAGAGGAGCTCCTACAATGAGCAGTTCTTC. Translated: CASSFQRSSYNEQFF. The entire variable domain, with the rest obtained from reference TRBV5-1 and TRBJ2-1, is as follows: KAGVTQTPRYLIKTRGQQVTLSCSPISGHRSVSWYQQTPGQGLQFLFEYFSETQRNKGNFPGRFSGRQFSNSRSEMNVSTLELGDSALYLCASSFQRSSYNEQFFGPGTRLTVL.

This chain uses TRBV30 with TRBJ1-5, with D maybe TRBD1 (6 bases). The CDR3 consists of 13 residues. The V and J ends lost 2 bases and 5 bases respectively, with 10 bases between them. Per germline, CDR1 GTSNPN and CDR2 SVGIG (reference sequence). DNA of the CDR3: TGTGCCTGGAGTCCGAGGGGGGATCAGCCCCAGCATTTT. It yields the protein CAWSPRGDQPQHF.